These 23 T cell receptor beta chains were sequenced from one sample in a study of blood T cell repertoires in COVID-19. The protocol was immunoSEQ multiplex PCR, while the TCRdb copy is restricted to in-frame clones and leaves out a portion. The sample carries 210,000 or so clones, about 90% recorded once. Material for sequencing was peripheral blood. All receptors derive from a man aged 35 to 55 with active or convalescent COVID-19.

V gene TRBV7-3 combines with J gene TRBJ1-1; a weak D match, TRBD1 (6 bases). This CDR3 is 15 amino acids long. Between the trimmed V and J ends, which lost 2 bases and 7 bases, there was a span of 17 bases. Germline V gives CDR1 SGHTA, CDR2 FQGTGA. The DNA of the CDR3 is TGTGCCAGCAGCTTAGGGGCAGGGGTTGGTGGTGAAGCTTTCTTT. Its translation: CASSLGAGVGGEAFF.

The chain has TRBV2 and TRBJ2-3; possible D gene TRBD1, 6 bases. CDR1 is SNHLY and CDR2 is FYNNEI in the germline V gene. The CDR3 is 15 amino acids. Trimming removed 4 bases from V and 4 bases from J, with 15 bases in between. The CDR3 spells CASSAITGLADTQYF. The CDR3 coding sequence is TGTGCCAGCAGTGCAATAACAGGGTTGGCAGATACGCAGTATTTT.

The chain's CDR3 is CASSWTSGRATNNEQFF. The CDR3 bases are TGCGCCAGCAGTTGGACTAGCGGGAGGGCCACGAACAATGAGCAGTTCTTC. The V call is TRBV5-1, the J call TRBJ2-1; TRBD2 aligns across 15 bases. The V and J ends lost 5 bases and 5 bases, in that order; junction bases with no gene match: 8. Looked up from germline, CDR1 is SGHRS and CDR2 is YFSETQ. This CDR3 has 17 amino acids. Complete variable domain (other parts from reference TRBV5-1 and TRBJ2-1): KAGVTQTPRYLIKTRGQQVTLSCSPISGHRSVSWYQQTPGQGLQFLFEYFSETQRNKGNFPGRFSGRQFSNSRSEMNVSTLELGDSALYLCASSWTSGRATNNEQFFGPGTRLTVL.

This chain uses TRBV5-1 with TRBJ2-3; 7 bases align to TRBD1. From germline, CDR1 is SGHRS and CDR2 YFSETQ. This CDR3 has 12 amino acids. V trimming: 4 bases; J trimming: 9 bases; junction bases outside the gene matches: 5. The CDR3 reads CASSGDSTTQYF. CDR3 in DNA: TGCGCCAGCAGCGGGGACAGCACGACGCAGTATTTT.

The chain carries TRBV7-9 and TRBJ2-3; D may be TRBD2 (6 bases). V lost 6 bases, J lost 5 bases, and 18 bases lay in between. The germline gives CDR1 SEHNR, CDR2 FQNEAQ (reference sequence). The CDR3 loop spans 15 amino acids. The CDR3 region is CASSRKAGTGDTQYF. As DNA, the CDR3 is TGTGCCAGCAGTCGGAAGGCAGGGACTGGAGATACGCAGTATTTT.

V usage is TRBV2 and J usage is TRBJ1-5, with D tentatively TRBD1 (5 bases). V was cut by 6 bases and J by 4 bases, with 16 bases left in between. The CDR3 length is 15 residues. From germline, CDR1 is SNHLY and CDR2 FYNNEI. CDR3 region: CASRGTDSPNQPQHF. In DNA, the CDR3 is TGTGCCAGCAGGGGGACTGACAGCCCAAATCAGCCCCAGCATTTT.

CDR3 in DNA: TGCGCCAGCAGCTCATTTACAGGGGACACTGAAGCTTTCTTT. Residues: CASSSFTGDTEAFF. This chain uses TRBV5-1 with TRBJ1-1; 7 positions agree with TRBD1. The CDR3 has 14 amino acids. V gave up 3 bases and J gave up 3 bases; unmatched junction bases: 5. Germline-derived CDR1 and CDR2 are SGHRS and YFSETQ.

The rearrangement joins TRBV19 to TRBJ1-5; 10 positions match TRBD1. Germline loops: CDR1 LNHDA, CDR2 SQIVND (reference sequence). The V segment lost 9 bases and the J segment 7 bases; nucleotides outside the gene matches: 12. The CDR3 covers 15 residues. CDR3 sequence (DNA): TGTGCCAGCACTCCGGGACAGGGGAGTTGGCAGCCCCAGCATTTT. This codes for CASTPGQGSWQPQHF.

This sequence joins TRBV5-1 and TRBJ2-5; TRBD2 matches 8 bases. After removal of 1 base from V and 5 bases from J, the junction contained 10 bases not matched to a gene. The CDR3 totals 16 residues. The germline CDR1 and CDR2 sequences are SGHRS and YFSETQ. In nucleotides, the CDR3 is TGCGCCAGCAGCTTGTCGCCGGGACTAGGTGGGGAGACCCAGTACTTC. As protein: CASSLSPGLGGETQYF.

This clone was seen a handful of times. The V gene is TRBV7-9, the J gene TRBJ2-2, with 8 nucleotides matching TRBD1. Germline V lookup: CDR1 SEHNR, CDR2 FQNEAQ (reference sequence). The CDR3 has 15 residues. With V trimmed by 3 bases and J by 1 base, 1 base remained unmatched. Here the CDR3 reads CASSFGTGNTGELFF. The DNA for the CDR3 is TGTGCCAGCAGCTTCGGGACAGGGAACACCGGGGAGCTGTTTTTT.

This chain joins TRBV27 and TRBJ2-3; possibly TRBD2 for D (6 bases). Germline CDR1 and CDR2: MNHEY and SMNVEV (reference sequence). The CDR3 has 14 amino acids. Trimming removed 4 bases at V and 4 bases at J, with 12 bases between. The CDR3 DNA reads TGTGCCAGCAGTTCCCCGGGACTCGCAGATACGCAGTATTTT. This gives the protein CASSSPGLADTQYF.

V is TRBV5-8 and J is TRBJ2-7; unclear D gene. Germline-derived CDR1 and CDR2 are SGHTS and YDEGEE. The germline V and J ends were trimmed by 3 bases and 7 bases, with 20 bases remaining between them. CDR3 length equals 15 residues. The CDR3 protein is CASSSTEKPTMEQYF. CDR3 DNA sequence: TGTGCCAGCAGCTCTACAGAAAAGCCTACGATGGAGCAGTACTTC.

This clone has just a few counts. The chain carries TRBV6-5 and TRBJ1-1; the match to TRBD1 covers 9 bases. CDR1 and CDR2 from the germline V gene are MNHEY and SVGAGI. V gave up 7 bases and J gave up 5 bases; unmatched junction bases: 5. This CDR3 spans 13 amino acids. CDR3 in amino acids: CASTTTGGTEAFF. The CDR3 DNA reads as TGTGCCAGCACTACGACAGGGGGAACTGAAGCTTTCTTT.

This rearrangement joins TRBV5-1 to TRBJ2-7; D ambiguous. V lost 0 bases and J 3 bases, leaving 10 bases between the germline ends. The germline gives CDR1 SGHRS, CDR2 YFSETQ. This CDR3 region has 14 residues. CDR3 in amino acids: CASSLVSRSYEQYF. Here the CDR3 DNA reads TGCGCCAGCAGCTTGGTTAGCAGAAGCTACGAGCAGTACTTC.

This chain joins TRBV5-4 and TRBJ2-7; D gene uncertain. V was cut by 0 bases and J by 2 bases, with 6 bases left in between. Germline V lookup: CDR1 SGHNT, CDR2 YYREEE (reference sequence). The CDR3 has 13 residues. CDR3 in DNA: TGTGCCAGCAGCTTGGCCCCAACCTACGAGCAGTACTTC. It is translated as CASSLAPTYEQYF.

Written as DNA, the CDR3 is TGTGCCAGCAGCTTAGCCGGGACACTTCTCCATCTCGAGCAGTACTTC. It specifies CASSLAGTLLHLEQYF. The chain links TRBV11-1 to TRBJ2-7; tentative D call: TRBD1 (6 bases). The germline V gene has CDR1 SGHAT and CDR2 FQDESV (reference sequence). Trimming removed 0 bases at V and 6 bases at J, with 18 bases between. The CDR3 length is 16 residues. Variable domain in full (rest from reference TRBV11-1 and TRBJ2-7): EAEVAQSPRYKITEKSQAVAFWCDPISGHATLYWYRQILGQGPELLVQFQDESVVDDSQLPKDRFSAERLKGVDSTLKIQPAELGDSAMYLCASSLAGTLLHLEQYFGPGTRLTVT.

A word on this clone: Other DNA sequences from this sample encode an identical CDR3 as well. The chain combines TRBV15 with TRBJ2-6; D uncertain. The V gene's germline CDR1 is LNHNV and CDR2 YYDKDF (reference sequence). This CDR3 contains 16 residues. The germline V and J ends were trimmed by 0 bases and 0 bases, with 6 bases remaining between them. In DNA form, the CDR3 reads TGTGCCACCAGCAGAGATCGAGGCTCTGGGGCCAACGTCCTGACTTTC. This codes for CATSRDRGSGANVLTF.

The J gene is TRBJ1-4, the V gene TRBV19; 8 bases are shared with TRBD1. Germline loops: CDR1 LNHDA, CDR2 SQIVND (reference sequence). The J segment lost 5 bases and the V segment lost 6 bases, leaving 5 bases of the junction unmatched. The CDR3 is made up of 14 amino acids. CDR3 in amino acids: CASRSGGANEKLFF. The CDR3 DNA follows: TGTGCCAGTAGATCAGGGGGCGCGAATGAAAAACTGTTTTTT.

The chain joins TRBV28 to TRBJ1-2; unclear D gene. CDR3 length: 13 amino acids. Deletions cut 6 bases from V and 6 bases from J, with 14 bases between. Germline V gene sequence: CDR1 MDHEN, CDR2 SYDVKM. The chain's CDR3 is CASSPRLPNGYTF. CDR3 in DNA: TGTGCCAGCAGCCCCAGACTTCCTAATGGCTACACCTTC.

This chain joins TRBV7-9 and TRBJ2-1, with no clear D. CDR3 length: 13 amino acids. V was shortened by 2 bases and J by 9 bases, with 11 bases between the two germline ends. The germline V gene encodes CDR1 SEHNR and CDR2 FQNEAQ (reference sequence). CDR3 in amino acids: CASSLISSSEQFF. In DNA, the CDR3 is TGTGCCAGCAGCTTAATCAGTAGCAGTGAGCAGTTCTTC.

This chain uses TRBV3-1 (or the pseudogene TRBV3-2) with TRBJ1-2; a possible D gene is TRBD1 (6 bases). Trimming took off 5 bases at V and 8 bases at J, with 15 bases between the two ends. This CDR3 is 13 amino acids long. Germline CDR1 reads LGHDT; CDR2 reads YNNKEL (reference sequence). CDR3 protein: CASSATGLGGYTF. CDR3 DNA sequence: TGTGCCAGCAGCGCAACAGGGTTGGGCGGCTACACCTTC.

With respect to this clone: Sequence at one end of the junction differs from germline and may be a read error. The J gene is TRBJ1-5, the V gene TRBV7-9, with 10 bases fitting TRBD1. This CDR3 has 14 residues. The germline V gene encodes CDR1 SEHNR and CDR2 FQNEAQ (reference sequence). The CDR3 reads CAGSSGQGDQPQHF. The CDR3 DNA is TGTGCCGGCAGCTCCGGACAGGGGGATCAGCCCCAGCATTTT.

This clone was recorded only once. The chain carries TRBV7-2 and TRBJ1-1; 9 bases fit TRBD1. The CDR3 is made up of 16 amino acids. V trimming: 1 base; J trimming: 5 bases; junction bases outside the gene matches: 8. Germline values: CDR1 SGHTA, CDR2 FQGNSA. CDR3 sequence reads: CASSLGPGTGRTEAFF. Here the CDR3 DNA reads TGTGCCAGCAGCTTAGGACCTGGGACAGGGAGAACTGAAGCTTTCTTT.